Following are 2 T cell receptor beta chains from one sample sequenced in a study of esophageal squamous cell carcinoma under preoperative chemotherapy. TCRdb re-called the PCR reads with MiXCR, one entry per CDR3 protein. The sample lists about 6,600 distinct CDR3 sequences, around 33% occurring once. As for time point: before preoperative PTX-NDP chemotherapy. The specimen was collected from a patient given preoperative chemotherapy. These receptors all come from a human donor with esophageal squamous cell carcinoma. The donor label of this sample is uncertain.

As to this clonotype: Sequence at one end of the junction differs from germline and may be a read error. The CDR3: CASSRNRETLYF. CDR3 nucleotides: TGTGCCAGCAGCCGCAACAGAGAGACCCTGTACTTC. J is TRBJ2-1 and V is TRBV7-3; D not resolved. The CDR3 is 12 amino acids. Germline V lookup: CDR1 SGHTA, CDR2 FQGTGA.

The V and J genes are TRBV6-1 and TRBJ2-3, with a possible D match to TRBD2 (6 bases). V lost 8 bases and J lost 6, with 18 bases in between. Germline V CDR1 and CDR2: MNHNS, SASEGT. This CDR3 has 14 amino acids. This CDR3 is CASAPGAGADTQYF. Here the CDR3 DNA reads TGTGCCAGCGCACCAGGAGCGGGCGCGGATACGCAGTATTTT.